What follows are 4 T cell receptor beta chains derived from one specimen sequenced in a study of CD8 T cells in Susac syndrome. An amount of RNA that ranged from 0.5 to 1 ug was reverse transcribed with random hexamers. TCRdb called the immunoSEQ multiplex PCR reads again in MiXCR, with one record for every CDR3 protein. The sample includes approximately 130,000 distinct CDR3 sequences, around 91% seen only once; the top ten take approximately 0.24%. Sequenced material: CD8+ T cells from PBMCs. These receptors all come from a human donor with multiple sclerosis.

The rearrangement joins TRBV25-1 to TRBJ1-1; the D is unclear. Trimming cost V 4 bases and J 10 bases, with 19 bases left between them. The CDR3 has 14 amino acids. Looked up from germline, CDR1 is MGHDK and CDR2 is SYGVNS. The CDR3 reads CASSGVRSGSPAFF. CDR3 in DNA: TGTGCCAGCAGTGGGGTTCGCTCGGGGTCTCCAGCTTTCTTT.

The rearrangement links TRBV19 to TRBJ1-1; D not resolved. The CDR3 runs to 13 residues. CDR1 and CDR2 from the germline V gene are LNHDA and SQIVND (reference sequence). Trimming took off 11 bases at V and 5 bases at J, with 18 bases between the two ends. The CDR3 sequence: CASRAGLRTEAFF. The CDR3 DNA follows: TGTGCCTCTAGAGCGGGCTTAAGGACTGAAGCTTTCTTT. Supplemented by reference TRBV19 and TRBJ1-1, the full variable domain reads DGGITQSPKYLFRKEGQNVTLSCEQNLNHDAMYWYRQDPGQGLRLIYYSQIVNDFQKGDIAEGYSVSREKKESFPLTVTSAQKNPTAFYLCASRAGLRTEAFFGQGTRLTVV.

CDR3 coding DNA: TGTGCCAGCAGCCCCCCGGTACTGAAAGAGACCCAGTACTTC. It translates to CASSPPVLKETQYF. The chain recombines TRBV12-3 or TRBV12-4 with TRBJ2-5; D gene ambiguous. Trimming pared 6 bases from V and 3 bases from J, leaving 14 bases between. This CDR3 spans 14 amino acids.

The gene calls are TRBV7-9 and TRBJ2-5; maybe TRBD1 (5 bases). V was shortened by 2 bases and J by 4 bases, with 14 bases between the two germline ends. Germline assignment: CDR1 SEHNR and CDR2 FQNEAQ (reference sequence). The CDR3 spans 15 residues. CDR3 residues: CASSLWQGLGETQYF. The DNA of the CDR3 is TGTGCCAGCAGCTTATGGCAGGGTCTTGGAGAGACCCAGTACTTC.